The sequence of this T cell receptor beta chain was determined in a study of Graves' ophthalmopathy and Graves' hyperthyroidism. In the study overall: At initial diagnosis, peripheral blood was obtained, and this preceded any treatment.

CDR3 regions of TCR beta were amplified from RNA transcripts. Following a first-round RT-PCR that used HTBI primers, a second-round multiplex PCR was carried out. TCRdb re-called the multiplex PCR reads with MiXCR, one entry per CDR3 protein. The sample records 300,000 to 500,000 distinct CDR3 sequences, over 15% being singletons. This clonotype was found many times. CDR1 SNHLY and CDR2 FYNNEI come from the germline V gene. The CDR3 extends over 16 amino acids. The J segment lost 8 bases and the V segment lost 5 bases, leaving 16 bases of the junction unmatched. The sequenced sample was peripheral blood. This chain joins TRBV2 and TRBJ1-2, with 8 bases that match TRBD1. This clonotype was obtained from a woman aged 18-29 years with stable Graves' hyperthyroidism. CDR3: CASSTARGLLVEGYTF. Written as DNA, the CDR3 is TGTGCCAGCAGTACGGCCAGGGGGCTGTTAGTGGAGGGCTACACCTTC. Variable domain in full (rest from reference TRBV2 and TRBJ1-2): EPEVTQTPSHQVTQMGQEVILRCVPISNHLYFYWYRQILGQKVEFLVSFYNNEISEKSEIFDDQFSVERPDGSNFTLKIRSTKLEDSAMYFCASSTARGLLVEGYTFGSGTRLTVV.